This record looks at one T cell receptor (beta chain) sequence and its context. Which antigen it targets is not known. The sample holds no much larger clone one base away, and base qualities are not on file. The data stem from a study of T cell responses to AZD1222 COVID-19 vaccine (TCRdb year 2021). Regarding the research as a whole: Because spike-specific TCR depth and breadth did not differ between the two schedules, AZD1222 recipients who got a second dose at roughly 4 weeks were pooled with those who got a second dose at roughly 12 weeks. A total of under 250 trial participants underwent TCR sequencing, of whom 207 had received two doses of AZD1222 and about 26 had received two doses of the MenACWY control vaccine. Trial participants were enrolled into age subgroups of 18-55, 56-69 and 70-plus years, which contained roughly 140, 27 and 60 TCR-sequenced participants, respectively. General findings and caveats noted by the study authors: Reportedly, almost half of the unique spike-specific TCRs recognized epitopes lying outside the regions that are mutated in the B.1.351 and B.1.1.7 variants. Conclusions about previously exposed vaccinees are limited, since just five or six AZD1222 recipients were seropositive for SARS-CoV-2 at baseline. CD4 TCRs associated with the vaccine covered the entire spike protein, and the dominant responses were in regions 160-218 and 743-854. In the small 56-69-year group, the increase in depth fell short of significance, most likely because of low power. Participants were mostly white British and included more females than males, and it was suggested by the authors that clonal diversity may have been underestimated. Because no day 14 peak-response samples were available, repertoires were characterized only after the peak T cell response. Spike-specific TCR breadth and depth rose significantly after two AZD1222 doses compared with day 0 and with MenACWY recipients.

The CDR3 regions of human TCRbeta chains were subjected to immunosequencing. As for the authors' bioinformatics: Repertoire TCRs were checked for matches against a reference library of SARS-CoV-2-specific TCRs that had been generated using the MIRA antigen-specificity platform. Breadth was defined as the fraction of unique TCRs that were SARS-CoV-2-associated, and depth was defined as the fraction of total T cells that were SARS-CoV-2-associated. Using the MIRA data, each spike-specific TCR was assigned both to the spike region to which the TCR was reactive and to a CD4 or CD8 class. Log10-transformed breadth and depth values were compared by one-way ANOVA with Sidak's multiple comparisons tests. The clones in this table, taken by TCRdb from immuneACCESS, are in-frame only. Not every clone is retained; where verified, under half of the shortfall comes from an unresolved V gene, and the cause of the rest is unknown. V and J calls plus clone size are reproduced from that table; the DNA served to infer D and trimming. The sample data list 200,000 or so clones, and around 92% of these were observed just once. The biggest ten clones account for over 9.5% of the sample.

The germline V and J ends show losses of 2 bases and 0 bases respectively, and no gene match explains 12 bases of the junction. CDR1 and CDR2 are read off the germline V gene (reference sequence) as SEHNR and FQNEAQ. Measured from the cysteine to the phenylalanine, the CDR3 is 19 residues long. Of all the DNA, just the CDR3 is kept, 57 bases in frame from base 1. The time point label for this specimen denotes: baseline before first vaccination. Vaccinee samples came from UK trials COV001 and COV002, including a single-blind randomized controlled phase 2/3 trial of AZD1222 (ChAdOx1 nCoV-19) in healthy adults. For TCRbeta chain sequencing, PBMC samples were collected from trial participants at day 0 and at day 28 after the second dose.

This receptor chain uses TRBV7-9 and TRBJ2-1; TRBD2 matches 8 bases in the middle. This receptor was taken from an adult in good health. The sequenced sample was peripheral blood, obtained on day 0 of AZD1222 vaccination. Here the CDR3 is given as CASSLSPLAATVSYNEQFF. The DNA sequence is TGTGCCAGCAGCTTATCCCCACTAGCGGCAACCGTCTCCTACAATGAGCAGTTCTTC. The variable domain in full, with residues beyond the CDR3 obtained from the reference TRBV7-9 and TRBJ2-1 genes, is DTGVSQNPRHKITKRGQNVTFRCDPISEHNRLYWYRQTLGQGPEFLTYFQNEAQLEKSRLLSDRFSAERPKGSFSTLEIQRTEQGDSAMYLCASSLSPLAATVSYNEQFFGPGTRLTVL.